What follows are 16 T cell receptor beta chains derived from one specimen sequenced in a study of OX40 agonist ivuxolimab in advanced cancers. Produced via immunoSEQ multiplex PCR; TCRdb's table is partial and in-frame only. This sample carries approximately 40,000 clones, roughly 84% of them seen once, and the ten largest clones take 20% to 25%. The sample here was CD4+ or CD8+ T cells sorted from blood, taken in a trial of the OX40 agonist ivuxolimab. The receptors were sampled from an adult with an advanced solid tumor such as melanoma, head and neck, liver or kidney cancer.

This clone came up once. The rearrangement joins TRBV27 to TRBJ2-7; D perhaps matches TRBD2 (5 bases). CDR3 length: 14 amino acids. The germline V gene encodes CDR1 MNHEY and CDR2 SMNVEV (reference sequence). Trimming left V 1 base short and J 0 bases short, with 7 bases between. CDR3 residues: CASSLYGSSYEQYF. The CDR3 DNA follows: TGTGCCAGCAGTTTATATGGGAGCTCCTACGAGCAGTACTTC.

CDR3 nucleotides: TGTGCCAGCAGCCCGCGGACAGGAAGCTACGAGCAGTACTTC. This codes for CASSPRTGSYEQYF. This sequence joins TRBV5-4 and TRBJ2-7; TRBD1 matches at 7 bases. The CDR3 loop spans 14 amino acids. V trimming: 4 bases; J trimming: 3 bases; junction bases outside the gene matches: 7. The V gene's germline CDR1 is SGHNT and CDR2 YYREEE (reference sequence).

The rearrangement uses TRBV6-1 and TRBJ2-1; D possibly uses TRBD1 or TRBD2 (5 bases each). V was pared by 6 bases and J by 0 bases, with 12 bases between. Germline V gene lookup returns CDR1 MNHNS and CDR2 SASEGT. CDR3 length: 15 amino acids. The CDR3: CASSGAESSYNEQFF. In nucleotides, the CDR3 is TGTGCCAGCAGCGGGGCTGAAAGCTCCTACAATGAGCAGTTCTTC.

This clone was seen only a few times. The CDR3 loop reads CASKGQGDTDTQYF. CDR3 nucleotide sequence: TGTGCCAGTAAGGGACAGGGGGACACAGATACGCAGTATTTT. The chain is built from TRBV19 and TRBJ2-3; 11 bases fit TRBD1. There are 14 residues in the CDR3. V lost 7 bases and J lost 2; bases outside the gene matches: 2. Per germline, CDR1 LNHDA and CDR2 SQIVND (reference sequence).

The chain couples TRBV6-5 to TRBJ1-1; maybe TRBD1 (5 bases). Germline-derived CDR1 and CDR2 are MNHEY and SVGAGI. This CDR3 is 14 amino acids long. Trimming removed 2 bases at V and 1 base at J, with 8 bases between. The CDR3 DNA reads as TGTGCCAGCAGTTACGGGGCAGCGAACACTGAAGCTTTCTTT. Protein product: CASSYGAANTEAFF.

The V and J genes are TRBV9 and TRBJ1-2, with D possibly matching TRBD1 (6 bases). Germline assignment: CDR1 SGDLS and CDR2 YYNGEE. The CDR3 length is 15 residues. The ends were cut back, 3 bases at V and 2 bases at J, with 14 bases in the middle. This CDR3 is CASSDEGQFNYGYTF. CDR3 DNA: TGTGCCAGCAGCGACGAAGGACAGTTCAACTATGGCTACACCTTC. The variable domain in full, completed from reference TRBV9 and TRBJ1-2, reads DSGVTQTPKHLITATGQRVTLRCSPRSGDLSVYWYQQSLDQGLQFLIQYYNGEERAKGNILERFSAQQFPDLHSELNLSSLELGDSALYFCASSDEGQFNYGYTFGSGTRLTVV.

In this sample, this clone turned up a few times. In nucleotides, the CDR3 is TGTGCCAGCAGTGACAGGGGGACATCCTACAATGAGCAGTTCTTC. Translated: CASSDRGTSYNEQFF. This chain uses TRBV6-4 with TRBJ2-1, with D possibly matching TRBD1 (6 bases). The CDR3 has 15 residues. Trimming stripped 2 bases from V and 1 base from J, with 9 bases between. Looked up from germline, CDR1 is MRHNA and CDR2 is SNTAGT.

A word on this clone: A much larger clone differs by one base, so this may be a read error. Other DNA sequences in this specimen translate into the identical CDR3. This chain's CDR3 is CASSLTSGETDTQYF. The CDR3 DNA follows: TGTGCCAGCAGCTTAACTAGCGGGGAAACAGATACGCAGTATTTT. This chain joins TRBV7-3 and TRBJ2-3; 8 positions match TRBD2. V lost 0 bases to trimming and J lost 3 bases; unmatched junction nucleotides: 2. The germline CDR1 and CDR2 sequences are SGHTA and FQGTGA. The CDR3 runs to 15 residues. Full variable domain (missing parts from reference TRBV7-3 and TRBJ2-3): GAGVSQTPSNKVTEKGKYVELRCDPISGHTALYWYRQSLGQGPEFLIYFQGTGAADDSGLPNDRFFAVRPEGSVSTLKIQRTERGDSAVYLCASSLTSGETDTQYFGPGTRLTVL.

This chain uses TRBV4-2 with TRBJ2-1, with 8 bases identical to TRBD2. J lost 14 bases, V lost 0 bases, and 6 bases had no gene match. This CDR3 contains 13 residues. Germline V gives CDR1 LGHNA, CDR2 YNFKEQ. CDR3 coding DNA: TGTGCCAGCAGCCAAGAGCGGGGGGACGAAGAGTTCTTC. Encoded protein: CASSQERGDEEFF.

CDR3 in DNA: TGCGCCACCGTGCGGGAGGGCCGGGACAATGAGCAGTTCTTC. As protein: CATVREGRDNEQFF. The chain combines TRBV5-1 with TRBJ2-1; 9 nucleotides agree with TRBD2. After removal of 9 bases from V and 5 bases from J, the junction contained 9 bases not matched to a gene. The V gene's germline CDR1 is SGHRS and CDR2 YFSETQ. The length of the CDR3 is 14 residues.

Regarding this clone: Other nucleotide sequences in the sample specify the same CDR3. The rearrangement joins TRBV7-3 to TRBJ2-3, with D tentatively TRBD1 (6 bases). CDR1 SGHTA and CDR2 FQGTGA come from the germline V gene. This CDR3 is 15 amino acids long. Between the trimmed V and J ends, which lost 0 bases and 3 bases, there was a span of 10 bases. DNA of the CDR3: TGTGCCAGCAGCTTAACGTCAGGGGAAACAGATACGCAGTATTTT. Amino acids: CASSLTSGETDTQYF. Full variable domain (rest looked up from reference TRBV7-3 and TRBJ2-3): GAGVSQTPSNKVTEKGKYVELRCDPISGHTALYWYRQSLGQGPEFLIYFQGTGAADDSGLPNDRFFAVRPEGSVSTLKIQRTERGDSAVYLCASSLTSGETDTQYFGPGTRLTVL.

This rearrangement joins TRBV25-1 to TRBJ2-1; D is uncertain. V was shortened by 0 bases and J by 0 bases, with 12 bases between the two germline ends. Germline CDR1 and CDR2: MGHDK and SYGVNS. The CDR3 loop spans 17 amino acids. In nucleotides, the CDR3 is TGTGCCAGCAGTGAATATCCGGACCGCAGCTCCTACAATGAGCAGTTCTTC. Translating it yields CASSEYPDRSSYNEQFF.

The chain combines TRBV7-9 with TRBJ2-7; no firm D call. V shed 4 bases and J shed 0 bases, with 13 bases lying between them. Germline CDR1 and CDR2: SEHNR and FQNEAQ (reference sequence). The CDR3 loop spans 15 amino acids. CDR3 DNA: TGTGCCAGCAGCTCGCTGGGATGGCCCTCCTACGAGCAGTACTTC. Translation gives CASSSLGWPSYEQYF.

V gene TRBV7-8 combines with J gene TRBJ1-2; D not certain. CDR3 length: 17 residues. Germline V lookup: CDR1 SGHVS, CDR2 FQNEAQ. V was cut by 4 bases and J by 4 bases, with 22 bases left in between. CDR3 coding DNA: TGTGCCAGCAGCTCCCTATATGACCGGAATTGGGGCTATGGCTACACCTTC. Translated, it gives CASSSLYDRNWGYGYTF.

The J gene is TRBJ2-1, the V gene TRBV7-9; 10 nucleotides match TRBD1. The length of the CDR3 is 17 residues. Germline CDR1 SEHNR, CDR2 FQNEAQ (reference sequence). Trimming cost V 1 base and J 12 bases; bases outside gene matches: 15. The CDR3, as DNA: TGTGCCAGCAGCTTAGTGACAGGGGGCTATGGAAGTATTTGGCAGTTCTTC. Protein product: CASSLVTGGYGSIWQFF.

As regards this clone: A read error may account for a junction end that differs from germline. The chain has TRBV11-2 and TRBJ1-3, with a weak D call TRBD1 (5 bases). Germline CDR1 SGHAT, CDR2 FQNNGV. The CDR3 is 13 residues long. CDR3 nucleotides: TGTGCCAGCAGCTTAGATCACGGGGGAAAGCCTCATTTT. Translated, it gives CASSLDHGGKPHF.